What follows are 6 T cell receptor beta chains derived from one specimen sequenced in a study of Graves' ophthalmopathy and Graves' hyperthyroidism. As the template, RNA transcripts were used to amplify TCR beta CDR3 regions. Second-round multiplex PCR came after a first-round RT-PCR that employed HTBI primers. TCRdb analysed the multiplex PCR reads with MiXCR anew, one entry per CDR3 protein. This sample has 220,000 or so distinct CDR3 sequences, with under 25% found just once. Sequencing was carried out using peripheral blood. The receptors were gathered from a woman aged 50 to 60 with Graves' ophthalmopathy.

The J gene is TRBJ2-5, the V gene TRBV10-3; possibly TRBD1 for D (5 bases). From germline, CDR1 is ENHRY and CDR2 SYGVKD. Deletions cut 0 bases from V and 5 bases from J, with 7 bases between. This CDR3 has 13 residues. For the CDR3, the DNA is TGTGCCATCAGTGAGTCTCCAGGGGAGACCCAGTACTTC. Its translation: CAISESPGETQYF.

This clonotype was seen repeatedly, ten times or more. The chain combines TRBV7-9 with TRBJ1-1, with D maybe TRBD1 (6 bases). Germline lookup yields CDR1 SEHNR and CDR2 FQNEAQ (reference sequence). Trimming stripped 9 bases from V and 4 bases from J, with 15 bases between. The length of the CDR3 is 13 residues. CDR3 sequence reads: CASKQGYSTEAFF. CDR3 coding DNA: TGTGCCAGTAAACAGGGCTACAGCACTGAAGCTTTCTTT.

The chain links TRBV7-9 to TRBJ1-6, with D possibly being TRBD1 (5 bases). Per germline, CDR1 SEHNR and CDR2 FQNEAQ (reference sequence). V shed 1 base and J shed 5 bases, with 9 bases lying between them. The CDR3 is 15 amino acids. The chain's CDR3 is CASSLGNRNNSPLHF. For the CDR3, the DNA is TGTGCCAGCAGCTTAGGAAACAGGAATAATTCACCCCTCCACTTT.

The chain couples TRBV18 to TRBJ2-5; 9 bases match TRBD2. The CDR3 length is 14 residues. Germline lookup yields CDR1 KGHSH and CDR2 LQKENI. The CDR3: CASGGRGTQETQYF. CDR3 DNA: TGTGCTAGCGGGGGTCGCGGTACCCAAGAGACCCAGTACTTC. Full variable domain (missing parts from reference TRBV18 and TRBJ2-5): NAGVMQNPRHLVRRRGQEARLRCSPMKGHSHVYWYRQLPEEGLKFMVYLQKENIIDESGMPKERFSAEFPKEGPSILRIQQVVRGDSAAYFCASGGRGTQETQYFGPGTRLLVL.

J is TRBJ1-3 and V is TRBV6-2 or TRBV6-3; weak D call: TRBD1 (5 bases). Germline V gives CDR1 MNHEY, CDR2 SVGEGT. V was pared by 9 bases and J by 0 bases, with 9 bases between. The CDR3 contains 13 residues. The CDR3 DNA reads TGTGCCAGTGCGGGGCACTCTGGAAACACCATATATTTT. Residues: CASAGHSGNTIYF.

This chain joins TRBV2 and TRBJ1-3; no reliable D call. The CDR3 is 14 residues long. V lost 5 bases to trimming and J lost 2 bases, with 10 bases between them. Germline lookup yields CDR1 SNHLY and CDR2 FYNNEI. CDR3 in DNA: TGTGCCAGCAGTTACGAGGCTCCTGGAAACACCATATATTTT. It specifies CASSYEAPGNTIYF.